This T cell receptor beta chain derives from a study of metastatic and nonmetastatic thyroid tumors. Study as a whole: For malignant and benign thyroid patients, tumor or nodule tissue and blood were the sources whose repertoires were compared.

As originally analysed: Clinicopathological groups supplied CDR3 differences that were used to build a distant-metastasis classifier for papillary thyroid cancer. TCRdb re-clonotyped the PCR reads through MiXCR. The V and J calls, along with clone size, are taken from TCRdb and not from the paper's own processing. The data show more than 40,000 clones, about 4.2% seen once. Germline V gene sequence: CDR1 LNHNV, CDR2 YYDKDF (reference sequence). V shed 0 bases and J shed 7 bases, with 13 bases lying between them. CDR3 length: 15 amino acids. Each patient came to thyroid surgery without any prior treatment (of any kind). Study-level results: Patients with malignant thyroid tumors reportedly had significantly higher TCR beta diversity than those with benign nodules, in blood and tumor.

This clone was observed at least ten times. Its specificity is unknown. The sample comprised blood. The receptor was isolated from a female donor with papillary thyroid cancer or a benign thyroid nodule (not recorded which). Some clones in this sample may be carry-over from other donors' samples. The rearrangement joins TRBV15 to TRBJ2-1, with a possible D match to TRBD1 (5 bases). The CDR3 here is CATSRDTGNSNEQFF. CDR3 bases: TGTGCCACCAGCAGAGATACAGGTAATTCAAATGAGCAGTTCTTC.